The 19 T cell receptor beta chains listed next were all sequenced from one sample in a study of CD8 T cells in Susac syndrome. RNA amounts of roughly 0.45 to 1 ug underwent reverse transcription with random hexamers. Using its own MiXCR run on the immunoSEQ multiplex PCR reads, TCRdb lists one record per CDR3 protein. The sample carries 130,000 to 150,000 distinct CDR3 sequences, 94% recorded once. Material for sequencing was CD8+ T cells from PBMCs. The receptors originated from a human donor in good health.

The chain joins TRBV12-3 or TRBV12-4 to TRBJ2-3; D is undetermined. This CDR3 spans 12 amino acids. V was pared by 6 bases and J by 6 bases, with 10 bases between. This CDR3 is CASSRAADTQYF. CDR3 nucleotides: TGTGCCAGCAGCCGGGCGGCCGATACGCAGTATTTT.

The gene calls are TRBV6-4 and TRBJ2-3; D is ambiguous. V was shortened by 0 bases and J by 3 bases, with 4 bases between the two germline ends. This CDR3 comprises 13 residues. Germline V CDR1 and CDR2: MRHNA, SNTAGT. Written as DNA, the CDR3 is TGTGCCAGCAGTGACTCGAGGACAGATACGCAGTATTTT. Protein sequence: CASSDSRTDTQYF.

The V gene is TRBV4-3, the J gene TRBJ2-3; D gene ambiguous. CDR1 and CDR2 from the germline V gene are LGHNA and YSLEER. This CDR3 has 16 amino acids. Trimming removed 0 bases from V and 4 bases from J, with 14 bases in between. The CDR3 DNA reads as TGCGCCAGCAGCCAAGATCTAACGAATAGGGCAGATACGCAGTATTTT. It is translated as CASSQDLTNRADTQYF.

The rearrangement links TRBV6-5 to TRBJ2-3; D may be TRBD1 (5 bases). CDR3 length equals 13 residues. The V gene's germline CDR1 is MNHEY and CDR2 SVGAGI. V shed 7 bases and J shed 4 bases, with 12 bases lying between them. The chain's CDR3 is CASNTDSPDTQYF. Here the CDR3 DNA reads TGTGCCAGCAATACCGACAGCCCAGATACGCAGTATTTT.

The CDR3: CASSPGSTEAFF. The CDR3 DNA is TGTGCCAGCAGCCCAGGGTCCACTGAAGCTTTCTTT. V is TRBV14 and J is TRBJ1-1, with D maybe TRBD1 (5 bases). With 4 bases removed from V and 4 bases from J, the gap between germline ends came to 7 bases. CDR3 size: 12 residues. Germline V gene sequence: CDR1 SGHDN, CDR2 FVKESK.

This clonotype was recorded once. The V gene is TRBV3-1, the J gene TRBJ1-2; D gene unclear. Germline V lookup: CDR1 LGHDT, CDR2 YNNKEL (reference sequence). The CDR3 covers 14 residues. Trimming removed 1 base at V and 5 bases at J, with 11 bases between. The CDR3 reads CASSQGRAHYGYTF. The CDR3 DNA sequence: TGTGCCAGCAGCCAAGGGAGGGCACATTATGGCTACACCTTC.

V and J are TRBV4-3 and TRBJ2-7, with a weak D call TRBD2 (5 bases). The length of the CDR3 is 18 residues. Germline V CDR1 and CDR2: LGHNA, YSLEER. Between the trimmed V and J ends, which lost 0 bases and 6 bases, there was a span of 24 bases. The CDR3 DNA follows: TGCGCCAGCAGCCAAGAATGGAGCCTAGCTGGGGAGAATAGCGAGCAGTACTTC. Translation gives CASSQEWSLAGENSEQYF.

This clonotype appeared once. The V call is TRBV3-1, the J call TRBJ2-5, with 13 bases fitting TRBD2. This CDR3 contains 18 residues. Germline CDR1 and CDR2: LGHDT and YNNKEL (reference sequence). V trimming: 2 bases; J trimming: 5 bases; junction bases outside the gene matches: 11. This CDR3 reads CASSQSGLAGVVGETQYF. CDR3 coding DNA: TGTGCCAGCAGCCAATCTGGACTAGCGGGAGTCGTTGGTGAGACCCAGTACTTC.

This clonotype was seen more than once but under ten times. The J gene is TRBJ1-2, the V gene TRBV27; D remains ambiguous. Germline V gene data show CDR1 as MNHEY and CDR2 as SMNVEV (reference sequence). CDR3 size: 13 residues. V was clipped by 2 bases and J by 2 bases, with 6 bases between them. CDR3 region: CASSLGRNYGYTF. The CDR3 nucleotides are TGTGCCAGCAGTTTAGGACGGAACTATGGCTACACCTTC.

As concerns this clonotype: The junction and the germline gene differ at one end; a read error may be behind it. This sequence joins TRBV15 and TRBJ1-2, with TRBD1 matching 7 bases. The CDR3 runs 18 residues. Germline V gene lookup returns CDR1 LNHNV and CDR2 YYDKDF (reference sequence). The DNA of the CDR3 is TGTGCCACCAGCAGAGATCAGGAGAGGGGGCGGGTTTTGGATGGCCACACCTTC. This translates into CATSRDQERGRVLDGHTF.

This chain links TRBV20-1 with TRBJ2-1; 9 positions agree with TRBD2. V was clipped by 6 bases and J by 11 bases; unmatched bases: 14. Germline CDR1 and CDR2: DFQATT and SNEGSKA (reference sequence). This CDR3 comprises 14 residues. This CDR3 reads CSAFPGLAFDKQFF. For the CDR3, the DNA is TGCAGTGCCTTCCCGGGACTAGCTTTCGATAAGCAGTTCTTC.

The V gene is TRBV29-1, the J gene TRBJ1-1, with D maybe TRBD1 (5 bases). Between the trimmed V and J ends, which lost 2 bases and 4 bases, there was a span of 8 bases. Germline-derived CDR1 and CDR2 are SQVTM and ANQGSEA. There are 12 residues in the CDR3. The CDR3 DNA follows: TGCAGCGTTGAAAAGGGGAGCACTGAAGCTTTCTTT. Translating gives CSVEKGSTEAFF.

V usage is TRBV7-9 and J usage is TRBJ2-1, with D hard to call. Per the germline V gene, CDR1 is SEHNR and CDR2 is FQNEAQ (reference sequence). With 5 bases removed from V and 8 bases from J, the gap between germline ends came to 10 bases. This CDR3 has 12 residues. CDR3 coding DNA: TGTGCCAGCAGCCCGCCATTGGATGAGCAGTTCTTC. Translated, it gives CASSPPLDEQFF.

The V and J genes are TRBV12-3 or TRBV12-4 and TRBJ2-7; 9 nucleotides match TRBD2. The V segment lost 5 bases and the J segment 2 bases; nucleotides outside the gene matches: 4. The CDR3 consists of 14 residues. The CDR3 protein is CASSPGLATYEQYF. CDR3 coding DNA: TGTGCCAGCAGTCCGGGACTAGCCACCTACGAGCAGTACTTC.

The chain couples TRBV7-9 to TRBJ2-3, with unresolved D. V was trimmed by 2 bases and J by 5 bases, leaving 8 bases between them. CDR1 and CDR2 (germline): SEHNR, FQNEAQ (reference sequence). This CDR3 is built from 13 residues. The CDR3 is CASSLWDEDTQYF. For the CDR3, the DNA is TGTGCCAGCAGCTTATGGGATGAAGATACGCAGTATTTT.

The V call is TRBV9, the J call TRBJ2-1; possibly TRBD2 for D (5 bases). Germline V gives CDR1 SGDLS, CDR2 YYNGEE. Trimming removed 3 bases at V and 15 bases at J, with 16 bases between. The CDR3 is 12 amino acids. CDR3 protein: CASSGTSDYPFF. CDR3 DNA sequence: TGTGCCAGCAGCGGTACGTCTGACTACCCGTTCTTC.

This clonotype is a singleton in its sample. The chain links TRBV19 to TRBJ1-5; weak D call: TRBD1 (6 bases). The CDR3 is 12 amino acids. In germline, CDR1 is LNHDA, CDR2 SQIVND (reference sequence). V was cut by 10 bases and J by 4 bases, with 11 bases left in between. The CDR3 region has the DNA TGTGCCACAACTACAGGGAATCAGCCCCAGCATTTT. This translates into CATTTGNQPQHF.

This clonotype showed up just once. The rearrangement uses TRBV5-1 and TRBJ2-5, with TRBD2 identical over 10 bases. The trim removed 3 bases at V and 4 bases at J, leaving 9 bases unmatched. CDR1 and CDR2 from the germline V gene are SGHRS and YFSETQ. CDR3 length equals 16 residues. The CDR3 loop reads CASSSGTSDIGETQYF. DNA of the CDR3: TGCGCCAGCAGCTCCGGGACTAGCGATATTGGAGAGACCCAGTACTTC.

The genes are TRBV5-1 and TRBJ2-5; D possibly corresponds to TRBD2 (6 bases). Germline CDR1 SGHRS, CDR2 YFSETQ. Trimming took off 6 bases at V and 1 base at J, with 16 bases between the two ends. This CDR3 region has 15 residues. CDR3 nucleotides: TGCGCCAGCAACCCGGACTATGTGGGCCAAGAGACCCAGTACTTC. This codes for CASNPDYVGQETQYF.